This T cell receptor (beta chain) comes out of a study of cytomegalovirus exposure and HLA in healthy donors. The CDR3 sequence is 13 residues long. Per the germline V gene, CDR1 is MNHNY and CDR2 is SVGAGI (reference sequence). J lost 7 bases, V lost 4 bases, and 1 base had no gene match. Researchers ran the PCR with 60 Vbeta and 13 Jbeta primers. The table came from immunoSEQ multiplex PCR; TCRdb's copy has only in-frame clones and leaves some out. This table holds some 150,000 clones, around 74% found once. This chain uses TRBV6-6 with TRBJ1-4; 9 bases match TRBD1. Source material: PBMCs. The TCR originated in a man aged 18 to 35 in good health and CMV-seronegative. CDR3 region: CASSLTGGEKLFF. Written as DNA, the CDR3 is TGTGCCAGCAGTTTGACAGGGGGTGAAAAACTGTTTTTT.